This T cell receptor (beta chain) was captured in a study of T-cell reconstitution after alpha-beta-depleted transplantation in children. Study-wide results and caveats: By about two months after transplant, alpha-beta T cells reportedly arose from several hundred graft clones that had expanded. A year post-transplant, T-cell counts and diversity derived mostly from newly produced T cells.

This clonotype has a handful of counts. As yet, its antigen is unknown. Preparing the TCRbeta library involved the use of unique molecular identifiers. TCRdb used MiXCR to reprocess the PCR reads, holding one entry per CDR3 protein. The repertoire holds about 830,000 distinct CDR3 sequences, with roughly 16% as singletons. Germline CDR1 is LGHNA and CDR2 is YNFKEQ. The V and J ends lost 0 bases and 6 bases respectively, with 9 bases between them. The CDR3 totals 13 residues. The chain joins TRBV4-2 to TRBJ2-7, with D possibly matching TRBD1 (5 bases). This clonotype originated in a male patient between 10 and 17 years old who had a stem cell transplant for acute lymphoblastic leukemia, so the T cells may come from the graft donor. The sequences come from PBMCs, mostly from graft donor cells, collected 360 days after TCRalphabeta/CD19-depleted stem cell transplant. The CDR3 loop is CASSQETRAEQYF. The CDR3, as DNA: TGTGCCAGCAGCCAAGAAACCAGGGCCGAGCAGTACTTC.